This T cell receptor beta chain was recorded in a study of T-cell reconstitution after alpha-beta-depleted transplantation in children. On this clonotype: What it binds is not known.

Whole-study findings and limits: Some patients' high day-60 TCRbeta diversity was attributed to recipient cells surviving conditioning. Expanded clones from the graft, numbering several hundred, reportedly supplied alpha-beta T cells about two months after transplant. Newly produced T cells mostly accounted for T-cell counts and diversity one year post-transplant.

Unique molecular identifiers tagged the TCRbeta library. In TCRdb, the PCR reads were re-called with MiXCR into one record per CDR3 protein. The profile shows about 58,000 distinct CDR3 sequences, approximately 43% of them singletons. J was trimmed by 2 bases and V by 1 base; bases with no gene match: 7. Germline V gives CDR1 DFQATT, CDR2 SNEGSKA (reference sequence). The CDR3 extends over 17 amino acids. The rearrangement uses TRBV20-1 and TRBJ2-7, with 14 positions matching TRBD2. The TCR originated in a male patient aged 10 to 17 who had a stem cell transplant for acute lymphoblastic leukemia, so the T cells may come from the graft donor. The specimen was PBMCs, mostly from graft donor cells, collected 360 days after TCRalphabeta/CD19-depleted stem cell transplant. Here the CDR3 DNA reads TGCAGTGCTAGAGTTTGGACTAGCGGGAGGTTTCCCTACGAGCAGTACTTC. This gives the protein CSARVWTSGRFPYEQYF.